These 22 T cell receptor beta chains came from one sample sequenced in a study of patients and donors after allogeneic stem cell transplantation. One entry per CDR3 protein results from TCRdb running MiXCR on the RT-PCR reads. This sample yields 200,000 to 250,000 distinct CDR3 sequences, of which roughly an eighth are seen a single time; 11% belongs to the top ten. The sequenced sample was blood, either unsorted or a sorted T cell fraction (not recorded which). The origin of the receptors is a human donor who was either an allogeneic HSCT recipient or a stem cell or donor lymphocyte infusion donor (not recorded which). It is not recorded whose cells these are; they may come from a transplant donor.

This clonotype was counted a few times. This chain connects TRBV20-1 to TRBJ2-1; maybe TRBD2 (6 bases). This CDR3 is built from 14 residues. From germline, CDR1 is DFQATT and CDR2 SNEGSKA (reference sequence). V lost 5 bases, J lost 4 bases, and 15 bases lay in between. In DNA, the CDR3 is TGCAGTGCTTCGCTAGCGAGCGAATACAATGAGCAGTTCTTC. This gives the protein CSASLASEYNEQFF.

This clonotype was detected only a few times. The rearrangement uses TRBV12-3 or TRBV12-4 and TRBJ2-4; D is perhaps TRBD2 (5 bases). The CDR3 totals 15 residues. The V gene lost 5 bases and the J gene lost 0 bases, with 11 bases spanning the gap. Here the CDR3 DNA reads TGTGCCAGCAGTCCGCGAGGGTTAGCCAAAAACATTCAGTACTTC. It encodes CASSPRGLAKNIQYF.

In its sample, this clonotype was seen a few times. The chain couples TRBV20-1 to TRBJ1-6; D gene ambiguous. CDR1 is DFQATT and CDR2 is SNEGSKA in the germline V gene (reference sequence). V shed 6 bases and J shed 9 bases, with 21 bases lying between them. The CDR3 is 15 residues long. Here the CDR3 reads CSAQEPGPGRSPLHF. DNA of the CDR3: TGCAGTGCCCAAGAACCCGGACCCGGACGTTCACCCCTCCACTTT.

This clonotype was seen at least ten times. This chain joins TRBV7-2 and TRBJ2-3, with a weak D call TRBD1 (7 bases). The CDR3 is 15 amino acids. Looked up from germline, CDR1 is SGHTA and CDR2 is FQGNSA. Trimming took 7 bases from V and 2 from J, leaving 16 bases between them. Here the CDR3 reads CASNIDREVTDTQYF. The CDR3 DNA follows: TGTGCCAGCAACATAGACAGGGAGGTCACAGATACGCAGTATTTT.

This clonotype was picked up many times. The rearrangement uses TRBV19 and TRBJ2-4, with D unclear. Trimming stripped 3 bases from V and 0 bases from J, with 6 bases between. This CDR3 region has 14 residues. CDR1 LNHDA and CDR2 SQIVND come from the germline V gene (reference sequence). The CDR3 is CASSMAAAKNIQYF. DNA of the CDR3: TGTGCCAGTAGTATGGCGGCAGCCAAAAACATTCAGTACTTC.

In this sample, this clonotype turned up many times. The V call is TRBV29-1, the J call TRBJ2-7; 9 nucleotides agree with TRBD1. Germline lookup yields CDR1 SQVTM and CDR2 ANQGSEA. The length of the CDR3 is 15 residues. The trim removed 4 bases at V and 1 base at J, leaving 8 bases unmatched. Written as DNA, the CDR3 is TGCAGCGTTGCGGTCGGGACAGGGAATTCCTACGAGCAGTACTTC. Protein: CSVAVGTGNSYEQYF.

This clonotype showed up many times. V usage is TRBV6-1 and J usage is TRBJ2-2; possible D gene TRBD1, 6 bases. The CDR3 is 16 amino acids. Germline CDR1 reads MNHNS; CDR2 reads SASEGT. V gave up 6 bases and J gave up 2 bases, with 16 bases separating them. CDR3 coding DNA: TGTGCCAGCAGGGCTAACGGACAGCTAAACACCGGGGAGCTGTTTTTT. It yields the protein CASRANGQLNTGELFF.

The rearrangement links TRBV20-1 to TRBJ2-1, with D perhaps matching TRBD1 or TRBD2 (6 bases each). Trimming left V 2 bases short and J 10 bases short, with 15 bases between. CDR3 size: 13 residues. Germline V gene sequence: CDR1 DFQATT, CDR2 SNEGSKA (reference sequence). The CDR3 spells CSARNSGAGEQFF. The CDR3 region has the DNA TGCAGTGCTAGAAACTCGGGGGCGGGGGAGCAGTTCTTC.

The chain combines TRBV30 with TRBJ1-6; TRBD1 might be the D (5 bases). Trimming removed 4 bases from V and 6 bases from J, with 7 bases in between. The CDR3 is made up of 12 amino acids. Germline V CDR1 and CDR2: GTSNPN, SVGIG (reference sequence). The CDR3 DNA follows: TGTGCCTGGAATAGGGGTAATTCACCCCTCCACTTT. Translating it yields CAWNRGNSPLHF.

Many counts were recorded for this clonotype. This sequence joins TRBV24-1 and TRBJ1-2; D perhaps matches TRBD1 (5 bases). There are 15 residues in the CDR3. Trimming removed 4 bases at V and 9 bases at J, with 20 bases between. Germline V CDR1 and CDR2: KGHDR, SFDVKD. CDR3 loop: CATSEPGPRRESYTF. CDR3 in DNA: TGTGCCACCAGTGAACCGGGACCAAGGCGCGAGAGCTACACCTTC.

The V call is TRBV11-2, the J call TRBJ2-3; D possibly corresponds to TRBD1 (6 bases). V lost 5 bases, J lost 0 bases, and 18 bases lay in between. The CDR3 has 17 amino acids. Germline values: CDR1 SGHAT, CDR2 FQNNGV. The CDR3 region is CASSPEITGPSTDTQYF. The CDR3 bases are TGTGCCAGCAGCCCCGAAATCACAGGGCCTAGCACAGATACGCAGTATTTT.

This clonotype was recorded many times. The chain carries TRBV2 and TRBJ2-3, with TRBD2 matching 8 bases. From germline, CDR1 is SNHLY and CDR2 FYNNEI. This CDR3 has 18 residues. Losses at the gene ends were 6 bases for V and 1 base for J; bases not matched to a gene: 15. The CDR3 DNA reads TGTGCCAGCAGCCGACCCGCTTTAGCGGGGAGGGGCACAGATACGCAGTATTTT. This translates into CASSRPALAGRGTDTQYF.

The sample holds many counts of this clonotype. V gene TRBV29-1 combines with J gene TRBJ1-4, with D perhaps TRBD1 (5 bases). Germline assignment: CDR1 SQVTM and CDR2 ANQGSEA. The length of the CDR3 is 14 residues. The ends were cut back, 4 bases at V and 8 bases at J, with 17 bases in the middle. CDR3 loop: CSVVPGLGAEKLFF. The CDR3 region has the DNA TGCAGCGTTGTTCCTGGGCTCGGGGCGGAAAAACTGTTTTTT.

This clonotype has a count of ten or more. The chain links TRBV29-1 to TRBJ2-2; the match to TRBD1 covers 12 bases. V lost 6 bases, J lost 10 bases, and 6 bases stayed unmatched. Germline V gene sequence: CDR1 SQVTM, CDR2 ANQGSEA. The CDR3 covers 13 residues. DNA for the CDR3: TGCAGCGTGGGAGGGACAGGGGGCGCGGAGCTGTTTTTT. Translation gives CSVGGTGGAELFF.

This clonotype was counted a few times. The chain combines TRBV5-1 with TRBJ2-2; 7 nucleotides match TRBD1. Looked up from germline, CDR1 is SGHRS and CDR2 is YFSETQ. The CDR3 contains 14 residues. The J segment lost 6 bases and the V segment lost 4 bases, leaving 6 bases of the junction unmatched. CDR3 DNA: TGCGCCAGCAGCGTGGACAGGTTTGCCGGGGAGCTGTTTTTT. Translating gives CASSVDRFAGELFF.

The chain couples TRBV6-2 or TRBV6-3 to TRBJ1-2; D uncertain. This CDR3 region has 13 residues. Trimming shortened V by 10 bases and J by 4 bases, and 16 bases separated the two germline ends. CDR1 and CDR2 (germline): MNHEY, SVGEGT. For the CDR3, the DNA is TGTGCCACCGCCATCCTGACAAGCTATGGCTACACCTTC. Protein sequence: CATAILTSYGYTF.

Many counts were recorded for this clonotype. The rearrangement joins TRBV4-3 to TRBJ1-1, with no clear D. Germline CDR1 LGHNA, CDR2 YSLEER. V lost 1 base, J lost 3 bases, and 15 bases lay in between. The CDR3 totals 16 residues. CDR3 residues: CASSQVGRVLDTEAFF. CDR3 bases: TGCGCCAGCAGCCAAGTAGGGAGGGTCTTGGACACTGAAGCTTTCTTT.

The chain employs TRBV5-5 and TRBJ1-1; weak D call: TRBD1 (6 bases). Trimming removed 4 bases at V and 0 bases at J, with 13 bases between. The CDR3 loop spans 15 amino acids. Germline V gene sequence: CDR1 SGHKS, CDR2 YYEKEE (reference sequence). CDR3 coding DNA: TGTGCCAGCAGCGGGGACATGCGGATGAACACTGAAGCTTTCTTT. This translates into CASSGDMRMNTEAFF.

This clonotype was found many times. The chain employs TRBV7-2 and TRBJ2-6; D gene uncertain. The CDR3 totals 12 residues. CDR1 and CDR2 (germline): SGHTA, FQGNSA. V lost 4 bases and J 2 bases, leaving 0 bases between the germline ends. The CDR3 DNA reads as TGTGCCAGCAGCTCTGGGGCCAACGTCCTGACTTTC. As protein: CASSSGANVLTF.

The chain couples TRBV20-1 to TRBJ2-7, with 9 positions matching TRBD1. With V trimmed by 3 bases and J by 4 bases, 7 bases remained unmatched. CDR3 length equals 14 residues. Germline-derived CDR1 and CDR2 are DFQATT and SNEGSKA (reference sequence). The CDR3 protein is CSASGGTGIYEQYF. CDR3 nucleotides: TGCAGTGCTAGCGGTGGGACAGGGATATACGAGCAGTACTTC.

By sample share, this clonotype is medium-sized. V is TRBV7-2 and J is TRBJ2-2, with TRBD1 matching over 11 bases. The CDR3 runs to 17 residues. Germline V gene lookup returns CDR1 SGHTA and CDR2 FQGNSA. V was pared by 4 bases and J by 9 bases, with 13 bases of the junction left unmatched. The CDR3 loop is CASSSKGGQGAARELFF. The CDR3 DNA sequence: TGTGCCAGCAGCTCAAAGGGAGGACAGGGGGCCGCAAGGGAGCTGTTTTTT.

The sample holds a few counts of this clonotype. This chain uses TRBV5-4 with TRBJ2-7; 9 bases fit TRBD1. This CDR3 contains 14 residues. The J segment lost 6 bases and the V segment lost 0 bases, leaving 4 bases of the junction unmatched. From germline, CDR1 is SGHNT and CDR2 YYREEE (reference sequence). CDR3 bases: TGTGCCAGCAGCTTGGACAGGGGGCGAGGCGAGCAGTACTTC. Translated: CASSLDRGRGEQYF.